The 32 T cell receptor beta chains presented below share a single source sample, sequenced in a study of shared clonotypes between healthy human individuals. Sequencing was performed with immunoSEQ multiplex PCR; in TCRdb, only in-frame clones are kept and a portion is missing. The sample records approximately 530,000 clones, around 95% being singletons. Sequencing was done on a sample of naive CD4+ T cells sorted from blood. Subset denoted: CD45RA+ positively selected. The receptors were sampled from a woman aged 25-40 years in good health.

A note on this clone: Other DNA sequences in this specimen translate into the identical CDR3. The CDR3 is CASSLVRGQPQHF. The DNA for the CDR3 is TGTGCCAGCAGTTTGGTTCGTGGTCAGCCCCAGCATTTT. This chain connects TRBV28 to TRBJ1-5; D remains ambiguous. Looked up from germline, CDR1 is MDHEN and CDR2 is SYDVKM. V shed 3 bases and J shed 6 bases, with 9 bases lying between them. This CDR3 is built from 13 residues.

V and J are TRBV4-1 and TRBJ1-3, with D unresolved. The CDR3 length is 14 residues. Trimming removed 4 bases at V and 0 bases at J, with 7 bases between. Looked up from germline, CDR1 is MGHRA and CDR2 is YSYEKL. The CDR3, as DNA: TGCGCCAGCAGCCCGGTTTACTCTGGAAACACCATATATTTT. Translation: CASSPVYSGNTIYF.

This rearrangement joins TRBV28 to TRBJ2-5; D unclear. Trimming stripped 3 bases from V and 11 bases from J, with 13 bases between. Germline V lookup: CDR1 MDHEN, CDR2 SYDVKM. This CDR3 has 12 amino acids. DNA for the CDR3: TGTGCCAGCAGTTTTCGGCCCCCGGAGCAGTACTTC. Translation: CASSFRPPEQYF.

The chain uses TRBV10-1 and TRBJ2-7; tentatively, D is TRBD1 or TRBD2 (5 bases each). V dropped 5 bases and J dropped 6 bases, with 17 bases sitting between them. Germline loops: CDR1 WNHNN, CDR2 SYGVQD (reference sequence). This CDR3 is 14 amino acids long. The CDR3 DNA reads TGCGCCAGCAGTCCCGGGACGGGGCTGGGCGAGCAGTACTTC. This gives the protein CASSPGTGLGEQYF.

This chain connects TRBV28 to TRBJ1-6, with D perhaps matching TRBD1 (6 bases). The CDR3 sequence is 13 residues long. Trimming left V 10 bases short and J 6 bases short, with 13 bases between. Germline V lookup: CDR1 MDHEN, CDR2 SYDVKM. CDR3 sequence reads: CAIHRDLNSPLHF. DNA for the CDR3: TGTGCCATCCACAGGGACCTTAATTCACCCCTCCACTTT.

The chain has TRBV5-1 and TRBJ2-5; a weak D match, TRBD1 (6 bases). Near its end, the DNA agrees better with TRBJ2-7, so the J call may be wrong. The length of the CDR3 is 14 residues. CDR1 and CDR2 (germline): SGHRS, YFSETQ. The CDR3 reads CASSLQGSSYEQYF. Here the CDR3 DNA reads TGCGCCAGCAGCTTGCAGGGGAGCTCCTACGAGCAGTACTTC.

In this sample, this clone turned up once. The chain has TRBV7-2 and TRBJ2-1; no clear D. CDR3 length: 15 residues. CDR1 is SGHTA, CDR2 FQGNSA, per germline. V was shortened by 2 bases and J by 6 bases, with 14 bases between the two germline ends. CDR3 in DNA: TGTGCCAGCAGCTTATCGGTCCTAGTGCGCAATGAGCAGTTCTTC. It codes for CASSLSVLVRNEQFF.

J is TRBJ2-6 and V is TRBV10-3, with a possible D match to TRBD2 (6 bases). This CDR3 is 15 amino acids long. CDR1 is ENHRY, CDR2 SYGVKD, per germline. V was pared by 6 bases and J by 2 bases, with 11 bases between. CDR3 amino acids: CAISSGDPGANVLTF. DNA for the CDR3: TGTGCCATCAGCTCGGGGGACCCTGGGGCCAACGTCCTGACTTTC.

V and J are TRBV10-3 and TRBJ2-6; D may be TRBD2 (6 bases). Deletions cut 2 bases from V and 2 bases from J, with 10 bases between. The CDR3 consists of 16 residues. The germline V gene has CDR1 ENHRY and CDR2 SYGVKD. CDR3 nucleotide sequence: TGTGCCATCAGTGAGGGAGGGGATGCTGGGGCCAACGTCCTGACTTTC. Protein sequence: CAISEGGDAGANVLTF.

This sequence joins TRBV6-6 and TRBJ1-1; D ambiguous. V gave up 6 bases and J gave up 0 bases, with 14 bases separating them. Germline V gene sequence: CDR1 MNHNY, CDR2 SVGAGI (reference sequence). The CDR3 runs to 15 residues. CDR3 loop: CASRHSSNMNTEAFF. CDR3 bases: TGTGCCAGCAGGCATTCGAGTAATATGAACACTGAAGCTTTCTTT.

This clone was detected only once. The chain is built from TRBV18 and TRBJ2-7; possibly TRBD2 for D (6 bases). Looked up from germline, CDR1 is KGHSH and CDR2 is LQKENI. The CDR3 runs to 14 residues. V was pared by 0 bases and J by 5 bases, with 11 bases between. The chain's CDR3 is CASSPPGRRDEQYF. CDR3 coding DNA: TGTGCCAGCTCACCACCCGGAAGGAGGGACGAGCAGTACTTC. Together with reference TRBV18 and TRBJ2-7, the CDR3 gives the full variable domain: NAGVMQNPRHLVRRRGQEARLRCSPMKGHSHVYWYRQLPEEGLKFMVYLQKENIIDESGMPKERFSAEFPKEGPSILRIQQVVRGDSAAYFCASSPPGRRDEQYFGPGTRLTVT.

The chain employs TRBV10-3 and TRBJ2-5; 10 bases fit TRBD2. The DNA end lines up better with TRBJ2-7; the J call may be wrong. The CDR3 length is 15 residues. CDR1 and CDR2 from the germline V gene are ENHRY and SYGVKD. The CDR3 loop is CAIGLAGGRIYEQYF. In DNA, the CDR3 is TGTGCCATCGGTTTAGCGGGAGGCCGAATATACGAGCAGTACTTC.

A single count supports this clone. The J gene is TRBJ2-2, the V gene TRBV28; TRBD1 matches at 7 bases. CDR1 is MDHEN, CDR2 SYDVKM, per germline. Trimming at V came to 5 bases and at J to 7 bases, leaving 10 bases not matched to a gene. CDR3 length: 15 residues. The CDR3 DNA is TGTGCCAGCAGTAGCACCCAGGGGGTCAGCGGGGAGCTGTTTTTT. Translation gives CASSSTQGVSGELFF. The complete variable domain, with remaining parts taken from reference TRBV28 and TRBJ2-2, reads DVKVTQSSRYLVKRTGEKVFLECVQDMDHENMFWYRQDPGLGLRLIYFSYDVKMKEKGDIPEGYSVSREKKERFSLILESASTNQTSMYLCASSSTQGVSGELFFGEGSRLTVL.

This clone has a handful of counts. The chain links TRBV7-9 to TRBJ1-3, with D perhaps TRBD1 (6 bases). From germline, CDR1 is SEHNR and CDR2 FQNEAQ (reference sequence). There are 14 residues in the CDR3. The V gene lost 5 bases and the J gene lost 2 bases, with 10 bases spanning the gap. The CDR3 spells CASSRGQPGNTIYF. DNA of the CDR3: TGTGCCAGCAGCAGAGGACAGCCTGGAAACACCATATATTTT.

The gene calls are TRBV5-1 and TRBJ2-3, with D perhaps matching TRBD1 or TRBD2 (6 bases each). V was shortened by 0 bases and J by 0 bases, with 14 bases between the two germline ends. CDR1 and CDR2 (germline): SGHRS, YFSETQ. The CDR3 spans 17 residues. The CDR3 region is CASSLGLWGASTDTQYF. Here the CDR3 DNA reads TGCGCCAGCAGCTTGGGGCTTTGGGGGGCTAGCACAGATACGCAGTATTTT.

The J gene is TRBJ2-5, the V gene TRBV27, with 7 bases aligning to TRBD1. Germline values: CDR1 MNHEY, CDR2 SMNVEV (reference sequence). Unmatched junction bases numbered 16, after V lost 6 bases and J lost 9 bases. The CDR3 is 15 amino acids. The CDR3 DNA reads TGTGCCAGCAGCGTTACCGGGACAGCCCTTGGGGCCCAGTACTTC. Protein sequence: CASSVTGTALGAQYF.

The chain employs TRBV19 and TRBJ2-1; no clear D gene. The CDR3 length is 15 residues. Looked up from germline, CDR1 is LNHDA and CDR2 is SQIVND (reference sequence). V was clipped by 10 bases and J by 11 bases, with 27 bases between them. Here the CDR3 DNA reads TGTGCCACTAGGCTCGGCGTTTCCGACCTGGCAAAGCAGTTCTTC. It codes for CATRLGVSDLAKQFF.

This chain joins TRBV30 and TRBJ2-5; 12 nucleotides align to TRBD2. The last part of the DNA fits TRBJ2-7 better; the J call may be wrong. The CDR3 contains 14 residues. Per the germline V gene, CDR1 is GTSNPN and CDR2 is SVGIG (reference sequence). The CDR3 coding sequence is TGTGCCTGGAGTCTGGGACTAGCGGGTACCGAGCAGTACTTC. This gives the protein CAWSLGLAGTEQYF.

The chain joins TRBV28 to TRBJ2-3; no definite D call. The CDR3 is 15 amino acids. Trimming removed 0 bases at V and 0 bases at J, with 7 bases between. Germline-derived CDR1 and CDR2 are MDHEN and SYDVKM. The CDR3 here is CASSLWTSSTDTQYF. CDR3 DNA: TGTGCCAGCAGTTTATGGACGTCTAGCACAGATACGCAGTATTTT.

To note about this clone: Other DNA sequences in this specimen translate into the identical CDR3. The rearrangement links TRBV27 to TRBJ2-3, with D uncertain. This CDR3 contains 14 residues. Germline-derived CDR1 and CDR2 are MNHEY and SMNVEV (reference sequence). Trimming stripped 0 bases from V and 0 bases from J, with 4 bases between. In DNA, the CDR3 is TGTGCCAGCAGTTTATCTGCCAGCACAGATACGCAGTATTTT. Protein product: CASSLSASTDTQYF.

The chain's CDR3 is CSASRRRFF. The CDR3 DNA follows: TGCAGTGCTAGCAGGCGTAGGTTCTTC. The J gene is TRBJ2-1, the V gene TRBV20-1; unclear D gene. CDR1 is DFQATT, CDR2 SNEGSKA, per germline (reference sequence). CDR3 length: 9 residues. V lost 3 bases and J 15 bases, leaving 9 bases between the germline ends.

The chain couples TRBV6-4 to TRBJ1-3; no firm D call. CDR3 length: 16 residues. Deletions cut 4 bases from V and 0 bases from J, with 13 bases between. Germline values: CDR1 MRHNA, CDR2 SNTAGT. CDR3 amino acids: CASSAFPPPSGNTIYF. CDR3 sequence (DNA): TGTGCCAGCAGTGCCTTCCCCCCACCCTCTGGAAACACCATATATTTT.

The CDR3 nucleotides are TGTGCCAGCAGCAATAGCGGGATTAGCTCCTACGAGCAGTACTTC. Protein: CASSNSGISSYEQYF. The rearrangement joins TRBV2 to TRBJ2-7, with 8 bases matching TRBD2. The germline V gene has CDR1 SNHLY and CDR2 FYNNEI. With V trimmed by 6 bases and J by 0 bases, 7 bases remained unmatched. The CDR3 is made up of 15 amino acids.

The genes are TRBV5-1 and TRBJ1-1, with TRBD1 as a possible D gene (5 bases). Trimming took off 0 bases at V and 0 bases at J, with 6 bases between the two ends. CDR3 length: 14 residues. Germline-derived CDR1 and CDR2 are SGHRS and YFSETQ. As DNA, the CDR3 is TGCGCCAGCAGCTTGGGGGGCCTGAACACTGAAGCTTTCTTT. Translated: CASSLGGLNTEAFF.

V usage is TRBV10-1 and J usage is TRBJ2-2; D remains ambiguous. V shed 3 bases and J shed 6 bases, with 14 bases lying between them. The CDR3 covers 15 residues. CDR1 is WNHNN, CDR2 SYGVQD, per germline (reference sequence). CDR3 region: CASSDSNGLPGELFF. DNA for the CDR3: TGCGCCAGCAGTGACTCAAACGGGCTACCCGGGGAGCTGTTTTTT.

The gene calls are TRBV10-1 and TRBJ2-7, with 7 nucleotides matching TRBD2. Trimming removed 8 bases from V and 5 bases from J; junction bases left unmatched: 9. The germline CDR1 and CDR2 sequences are WNHNN and SYGVQD (reference sequence). The CDR3 has 13 amino acids. The CDR3: CASARGSDNEQYF. The CDR3 DNA reads TGCGCCAGCGCTCGCGGGAGTGATAACGAGCAGTACTTC.

This sequence joins TRBV30 and TRBJ2-7; TRBD1 matches at 7 bases. CDR1 is GTSNPN, CDR2 SVGIG, per germline (reference sequence). With V trimmed by 1 base and J by 2 bases, 8 bases remained unmatched. There are 15 residues in the CDR3. CDR3 amino acids: CAWSEAGTAAYEQYF. CDR3 sequence (DNA): TGTGCCTGGAGTGAGGCCGGGACAGCGGCCTACGAGCAGTACTTC.

DNA of the CDR3: TGTGCCAGCAGCCTTCAAATGGGACAATCCACTGAAGCTTTCTTT. The encoded protein is CASSLQMGQSTEAFF. The chain uses TRBV11-2 and TRBJ1-1; tentatively, D is TRBD1 (6 bases). CDR3 length: 15 amino acids. In germline, CDR1 is SGHAT, CDR2 FQNNGV. V lost 5 bases and J lost 4, with 17 bases in between.

As concerns this clone: Other DNA sequences in this sample translate to the same CDR3. V is TRBV5-1 and J is TRBJ2-3; unclear D gene. There are 12 residues in the CDR3. Per germline, CDR1 SGHRS and CDR2 YFSETQ. V was clipped by 0 bases and J by 5 bases, with 4 bases between them. CDR3 coding DNA: TGCGCCAGCAGCTTGGAAGGAGATACGCAGTATTTT. Protein: CASSLEGDTQYF.

This chain connects TRBV19 to TRBJ2-1, with TRBD2 matching 12 bases. The V gene end was trimmed by 1 base and the J gene end by 8 bases; junction bases not matched to a gene: 6. The germline V gene encodes CDR1 LNHDA and CDR2 SQIVND (reference sequence). The CDR3 sequence is 16 residues long. This chain's CDR3 is CASSIGKTSGSDEQFF. For the CDR3, the DNA is TGTGCCAGTAGTATAGGTAAGACTAGCGGGAGTGATGAGCAGTTCTTC.

V usage is TRBV28 and J usage is TRBJ2-5; 9 bases are shared with TRBD1. Trimming took 6 bases from V and 5 from J; bases not matched to a gene: 7. Germline CDR1 and CDR2: MDHEN and SYDVKM. This CDR3 is 14 amino acids long. CDR3 loop: CASRGTGRGETQYF. CDR3 in DNA: TGTGCCAGCAGAGGGACAGGGCGAGGGGAGACCCAGTACTTC.

The rearrangement uses TRBV7-2 and TRBJ2-7; TRBD2 aligns across 14 bases. The germline CDR1 and CDR2 sequences are SGHTA and FQGNSA. The CDR3 contains 15 residues. Trimming removed 5 bases from V and 3 bases from J; junction bases left unmatched: 3. The CDR3 DNA is TGTGCCAGCAGCCAAGGACTAGCGGGAGGCTACGAGCAGTACTTC. It is translated as CASSQGLAGGYEQYF.